This T cell receptor (beta chain) is drawn from a study of blood T cells in healthy people across ages. Overall study results and limits: Estimates drawn from one million T cells were deemed to understate diversity. The study lacked donor CMV status, which possibly confounded expanded clonotype changes.

The CDR3 has 12 amino acids. Primers used in a second PCR of about 7 to 12 cycles were a sample-barcoded 5' primer and a J-beta primer mix. There were at least 2.5 million CDR3-containing paired-end reads obtained from each sample. TCRdb analysed the 5' RACE reads with MiXCR anew, one entry per CDR3 protein. The sample has about 570,000 distinct CDR3 sequences, 27% seen once; the top ten hold 3.6%. With regard to this clonotype: The antigen remains undetermined.

Healthy Russian Caucasian donors spanned ages about 6 to 90 years. Separately, the same data were catalogued under a study of T cells of mothers and their children.

The source material was blood. This TCR derives from a boy younger than 10 in good health. The chain uses TRBV21-1 and TRBJ2-5. TRBV21-1 is a listed pseudogene. CDR3 sequence: CASSKERFGVYF. The CDR3 DNA reads TGTGCCAGCAGCAAAGAACGCTTTGGGGTGTACTTC.